This T cell receptor (beta chain) was obtained from a study of cytomegalovirus exposure and HLA in healthy donors. Between the trimmed V and J ends, which lost 4 bases and 3 bases, there was a span of 10 bases. From germline, CDR1 is MNHEY and CDR2 SVGAGI. The CDR3 is 15 amino acids. A multiplex PCR was run with 60 Vbeta primers and 13 Jbeta primers. The authors' processing: In a later analysis, the count reached 82 million or so unique TCR beta chains, with about 10 million shared. TCRdb's table, derived via immunoSEQ multiplex PCR, lists solely in-frame clones and lacks some. V and J calls and clone size are as listed in that table; D and trimming were resolved from the DNA. In the table there are about 120,000 clones, approximately 79% of which are singletons.

The receptor comes from a man aged 45-60 years in good health and CMV-seropositive. The chain is built from TRBV6-5 and TRBJ2-6, with D possibly TRBD2 on 5 matching bases. Material for sequencing was PBMCs. CDR3 in amino acids: CASSSFRGGANVLTF. CDR3 nucleotides: TGTGCCAGCAGTTCCTTTCGGGGTGGGGCCAACGTCCTGACTTTC.